The 7 T cell receptor beta chains in this list originate from one sample, sequenced in a study of metastatic and nonmetastatic thyroid tumors. Thyroid surgery had not been preceded by any treatment in any patient. TCRdb re-called the PCR reads with MiXCR. The sample holds about 85,000 clones, about 9.1% seen once. Source material: blood. These receptors originate from a female donor with papillary thyroid cancer or a benign thyroid nodule (not recorded which). Some clones in this sample may be carry-over from other donors' samples.

This clone was counted at least ten times. The J gene is TRBJ1-4, the V gene TRBV18; 8 bases are a match to TRBD1. The J segment lost 3 bases and the V segment lost 3 bases, leaving 3 bases of the junction unmatched. The germline V gene has CDR1 KGHSH and CDR2 LQKENI. The CDR3 length is 15 residues. The DNA for the CDR3 is TGTGCCAGCTCACCTGGACAGGGAGCTAATGAAAAACTGTTTTTT. It encodes CASSPGQGANEKLFF.

Many counts were recorded for this clone. V gene TRBV28 combines with J gene TRBJ2-5, with D hard to call. Trimming removed 3 bases at V and 6 bases at J, with 17 bases between. This CDR3 comprises 15 residues. From germline, CDR1 is MDHEN and CDR2 SYDVKM. The CDR3 nucleotides read TGTGCCAGCAGTTTTAATCAAAAAGGTCTGAAGACCCAGTACTTC. It translates to CASSFNQKGLKTQYF.

This clone has just a few counts. This chain joins TRBV19 and TRBJ1-1; 10 positions agree with TRBD1. V lost 4 bases to trimming and J lost 1 base; unmatched junction nucleotides: 9. The V gene's germline CDR1 is LNHDA and CDR2 SQIVND (reference sequence). This CDR3 spans 17 amino acids. This CDR3 reads CASSTRQGAGSNTEAFF. Written as DNA, the CDR3 is TGTGCCAGTAGTACCCGACAGGGGGCGGGATCGAACACTGAAGCTTTCTTT.

This clone was detected many times. V is TRBV5-6 and J is TRBJ1-5; D unclear. Trimming removed 0 bases from V and 2 bases from J, with 9 bases in between. Germline assignment: CDR1 SGHDT and CDR2 YYEEEE. The CDR3 covers 15 residues. The CDR3 reads CASSLEGRGNQPQHF. The CDR3 DNA is TGTGCCAGCAGCTTGGAAGGGAGGGGCAATCAGCCCCAGCATTTT.

A note on this clone: A single base separates this from a much larger clone, so it may be a read error. The CDR3 DNA sequence: TGCGCCAGCAGCCGAAGTGACACCGGGGAGCTGTTTTTT. Amino acid sequence: CASSRSDTGELFF. The genes are TRBV4-1 and TRBJ2-2; D is unclear. CDR3 size: 13 residues. The ends were cut back, 4 bases at V and 3 bases at J, with 6 bases in the middle. CDR1 is MGHRA and CDR2 is YSYEKL in the germline V gene.

The J gene is TRBJ2-5, the V gene TRBV2, with D perhaps matching TRBD1 (6 bases). The V end lost 8 bases, the J end lost 3 bases, and 19 bases lay between the germline ends. The CDR3 loop spans 15 amino acids. Per the germline V gene, CDR1 is SNHLY and CDR2 is FYNNEI. CDR3 DNA: TGTGCCAGCTCTAAAGCGTTGGGGGCGGAAGAGACCCAGTACTTC. Its protein product is CASSKALGAEETQYF. The full variable domain, its missing parts supplied by reference TRBV2 and TRBJ2-5, is EPEVTQTPSHQVTQMGQEVILRCVPISNHLYFYWYRQILGQKVEFLVSFYNNEISEKSEIFDDQFSVERPDGSNFTLKIRSTKLEDSAMYFCASSKALGAEETQYFGPGTRLLVL.

Ten or more counts support this clone. This chain uses TRBV20-1 with TRBJ1-1, with D maybe TRBD1 (5 bases). CDR3 length: 13 amino acids. The V end lost 5 bases, the J end lost 3 bases, and 13 bases lay between the germline ends. CDR1 and CDR2 from the germline V gene are DFQATT and SNEGSKA (reference sequence). This CDR3 is CSALGGSDTEAFF. As DNA, the CDR3 is TGCAGTGCTCTGGGGGGGTCGGACACTGAAGCTTTCTTT.